This T cell receptor delta chain was documented in a study of gamma-delta T cells after stem cell transplantation. Between the trimmed V and J ends, which lost 7 bases and 4 bases, there was a span of 19 bases. Germline V lookup: CDR1 TSWWSYY, CDR2 QGS. This CDR3 comprises 15 residues. TCRdb reprocessed the RT-PCR reads through CATT. The top ten clones hold roughly 29% of a sample with 2,900 or so delta-chain clones, under 25% of them seen once. In its sample, this clone was seen a few times. Other DNA sequences in the sample encode the same CDR3. This chain uses TRDV1 with TRDJ1; TRDD2 might be the D (6 bases). This receptor was obtained from a human donor. It is not recorded whose cells these are; they may come from a transplant donor. The sequenced sample consisted of gamma-delta T cells. The CDR3 DNA is TGTGCTCTTGCCTCCTTCCCTGTTTGGGACGATAAACTCATCTTT. Translated, it gives CALASFPVWDDKLIF.